Listed below are T cell receptor beta chains from one sample, sequenced in a study of shared clonotypes between healthy human individuals. Clones were sequenced by immunoSEQ multiplex PCR, and TCRdb holds only the in-frame ones, with some missing. The sample consists of about 460,000 clones, around 77% of them appearing once. Material for sequencing was PBMCs. Source of these receptors: a woman between 40 and 55 years old in good health. Some clones in this sample may be carry-over from other donors' samples. Each CDR3 is given with its conserved first and last residue. Each record gives: D gene, J gene, clone size, V gene, CDR3 protein, CDR3 DNA. A D gene is named only where the DNA matches it firmly. Clone size is shown for a subset of rows, as once, few, many or a class of expanded clone.

>NA|TRBJ2-3|few|TRBV28
CASSSLTPAKHTDTQYF
TGTGCCAGCAGTTCCCTCACCCCAGCCAAGCACACAGATACGCAGTATTTT
>NA|TRBJ1-2|NA|TRBV6-1
CASSEALRGANYGYTF
TGTGCCAGCAGTGAAGCGCTTCGAGGGGCTAACTATGGCTACACCTTC
>TRBD1|TRBJ1-2|NA|TRBV7-9
CASSPRDREFWGYTF
TGTGCCAGCAGCCCCCGGGACAGGGAGTTTTGGGGCTACACCTTC
>NA|TRBJ1-1|NA|TRBV6-5
CASSYDYSANTEAFF
TGTGCCAGCAGTTACGACTACTCCGCGAACACTGAAGCTTTCTTT
>NA|TRBJ2-1|NA|TRBV9
CASSVRQFF
TGTGCCAGCAGCGTAAGGCAGTTCTTC
>NA|TRBJ2-5|few|TRBV4-3
CASSQDPGALETQYF
TGCGCCAGCAGCCAAGACCCGGGGGCGTTGGAGACCCAGTACTTC
>TRBD2|TRBJ2-7|NA|TRBV11-2
CASRLAGDSYEQYF
TGTGCCAGCAGGCTAGCGGGGGACTCCTACGAGCAGTACTTC
>TRBD2|TRBJ2-3|NA|TRBV18
CASSPPSGRTDTQYF
TGTGCCAGCTCACCACCGAGCGGGAGGACAGATACGCAGTATTTT
>NA|TRBJ1-3|NA|TRBV7-2
CASNLGILAAGNTIYF
TGTGCCAGCAACTTGGGGATTTTGGCTGCTGGAAACACCATATATTTT
>NA|TRBJ2-5|many|TRBV18
CASSSRQQETQYF
TGTGCCAGCTCATCAAGACAGCAAGAGACCCAGTACTTC
>NA|TRBJ2-2|few|TRBV4-2
CASSQEYRESTGELFF
TGTGCCAGCAGCCAAGAGTATCGGGAGTCCACCGGGGAGCTGTTTTTT
>TRBD1|TRBJ2-3|NA|TRBV5-4
CASSFQGAPGDTQYF
TGTGCCAGCAGCTTCCAGGGGGCGCCGGGGGATACGCAGTATTTT
>NA|TRBJ2-7|NA|TRBV2
CASSASIDSYEQYF
TGTGCCAGCAGTGCCTCAATCGACTCCTACGAGCAGTACTTC
>TRBD1|TRBJ1-2|NA|TRBV27
CASGQGADYGYTF
TGTGCCAGCGGCCAGGGGGCAGACTATGGCTACACCTTC
>NA|TRBJ2-7|NA|TRBV11-2
CASSGPLGLRYEQYF
TGTGCCAGCAGCGGACCCTTAGGCCTGCGCTACGAGCAGTACTTC
>TRBD1|TRBJ2-5|many|TRBV19
CASSTTGGQETQYF
TGTGCCAGTAGCACTACAGGGGGACAAGAGACCCAGTACTTC
>TRBD2|TRBJ2-1|NA|TRBV4-2
CASSQDWSSGGTEQFF
TGTGCCAGCAGCCAAGATTGGTCTAGCGGTGGGACTGAGCAGTTCTTC
>NA|TRBJ2-3|NA|TRBV4-3
CASSQGFSSTDTQYF
TGCGCCAGCAGCCAAGGCTTCTCCAGCACAGATACGCAGTATTTT
>NA|TRBJ1-5|NA|TRBV18
CASSRELQGNQPQHF
TGTGCCAGCTCACGAGAACTACAGGGCAATCAGCCCCAGCATTTT
>NA|TRBJ2-5|NA|TRBV4-2
CASSQDFGLETQYF
TGTGCCAGCAGCCAAGATTTCGGGCTGGAGACCCAGTACTTC
>TRBD1|TRBJ2-3|NA|TRBV6-6
CASSHGGQAPHTQYF
TGTGCCAGCAGTCACGGGGGACAGGCTCCGCATACGCAGTATTTT
>NA|TRBJ2-2|many|TRBV6-5
CASSYSVAENTGELFF
TGTGCCAGCAGTTACTCGGTAGCGGAGAACACCGGGGAGCTGTTTTTT
>NA|TRBJ1-1|NA|TRBV5-4
CASSGGRRTEAFF
TGTGCCAGCAGCGGTGGTAGGCGCACTGAAGCTTTCTTT
>NA|TRBJ1-1|many|TRBV5-5
CASSFAVNTEAFF
TGTGCCAGCAGCTTTGCGGTGAACACTGAAGCTTTCTTT
>TRBD2|TRBJ2-3|NA|TRBV27
CASSPGVAGYTDTQYF
TGTGCCAGCAGTCCCGGGGTAGCGGGTTACACAGATACGCAGTATTTT
>TRBD1|TRBJ1-1|few|TRBV6-6
CASGNRGNTEAFF
TGTGCCAGCGGTAACAGGGGAAACACTGAAGCTTTCTTT
>NA|TRBJ2-7|NA|TRBV14
CASSRSRIFDEQYF
TGTGCCAGCAGCCGTAGCAGGATTTTTGACGAGCAGTACTTC
>NA|TRBJ2-5|NA|TRBV27
CASSPRLGGRAVQYF
TGTGCCAGCAGCCCTAGACTAGGGGGCCGGGCGGTGCAGTACTTC
>NA|TRBJ2-2|NA|TRBV19
CASSIKGRLNTGELFF
TGTGCCAGTAGTATTAAAGGGCGGCTGAACACCGGGGAGCTGTTTTTT
>NA|TRBJ2-7|NA|TRBV6-7
CASSYVKFSYEQYF
TGTGCCAGCAGTTACGTAAAGTTCTCCTACGAGCAGTACTTC
>TRBD2|TRBJ2-7|NA|TRBV28
CASSLGLAVNYEQYF
TGTGCCAGCAGTTTGGGACTAGCGGTAAATTACGAGCAGTACTTC
>NA|TRBJ1-4|NA|TRBV10-2
CASSQVGGDEKLFF
TGCGCCAGCAGCCAAGTCGGTGGGGATGAAAAACTGTTTTTT
>NA|TRBJ2-5|NA|TRBV30
CAWSTNFDSQRGFLFRTQYF
TGTGCCTGGAGTACGAACTTTGACAGCCAGAGGGGGTTTTTGTTTCGGACCCAGTACTTC
>NA|TRBJ2-5|NA|TRBV6-1
CASSTGGGETQYF
TGTGCCAGCAGTACCGGAGGTGGCGAGACCCAGTACTTC